Presented here are 25 T cell receptor beta chains from one specimen sequenced in a study of cytomegalovirus exposure and HLA in healthy donors. The PCR ran on 60 Vbeta and 13 Jbeta primers. Clones were sequenced by immunoSEQ multiplex PCR, and TCRdb holds only the in-frame ones, with some missing. Of approximately 120,000 clones listed, around three quarters are singletons. The specimen was PBMCs. The receptors were sampled from a man aged 35-49 years in good health and CMV-seropositive.

This chain connects TRBV7-6 to TRBJ1-5; TRBD1 is a possible D gene (5 bases). V was clipped by 5 bases and J by 9 bases, with 23 bases between them. Germline assignment: CDR1 SGHVS and CDR2 FNYEAQ. The length of the CDR3 is 16 residues. The CDR3 DNA sequence: TGTGCCAGCAGCCGCAATATAGGGTCGGGGGAAGGGCCCCAGCATTTT. It translates to CASSRNIGSGEGPQHF.

The J gene is TRBJ2-7, the V gene TRBV25-1; 8 positions match TRBD1. CDR3 length: 17 residues. V was pared by 1 base and J by 3 bases, with 11 bases of the junction left unmatched. Germline assignment: CDR1 MGHDK and CDR2 SYGVNS. The CDR3 loop is CASSELTGTGNNYEQYF. The CDR3 nucleotides read TGTGCCAGCAGTGAATTAACGGGGACAGGTAACAACTACGAGCAGTACTTC.

The V gene is TRBV7-8, the J gene TRBJ1-3, with D perhaps matching TRBD1 (6 bases). The CDR3 totals 16 residues. V was clipped by 1 base and J by 0 bases, with 10 bases between them. CDR1 is SGHVS, CDR2 FQNEAQ, per germline. The CDR3 DNA reads TGTGCCAGCAGCTTAGACAGGACAGCCTCTGGAAACACCATATATTTT. Its protein product is CASSLDRTASGNTIYF.

The chain links TRBV27 to TRBJ2-1, with 9 positions matching TRBD1. J gave up 7 bases and V 6 bases, and 7 bases lay outside the gene matches. Per germline, CDR1 MNHEY and CDR2 SMNVEV (reference sequence). The CDR3 is 14 residues long. CDR3 protein: CASSRGTGRNEQFF. The CDR3 DNA follows: TGTGCCAGCAGCCGGGGGACAGGGAGAAATGAGCAGTTCTTC.

This clone was detected only once. V is TRBV9 and J is TRBJ2-5; 9 bases map to TRBD2. The CDR3 loop spans 16 amino acids. V lost 4 bases to trimming and J lost 5 bases; unmatched junction nucleotides: 12. CDR1 SGDLS and CDR2 YYNGEE come from the germline V gene. The CDR3 region is CASSPRGTSWGETQYF. As DNA, the CDR3 is TGTGCCAGCAGCCCACGTGGGACTAGCTGGGGGGAGACCCAGTACTTC.

V and J are TRBV9 and TRBJ2-3, with 11 bases matching TRBD2. The CDR3 is 18 amino acids. Germline V CDR1 and CDR2: SGDLS, YYNGEE. Germline trimming cut 0 bases from V and 1 base from J; bases unmatched to any gene: 7. CDR3 DNA sequence: TGTGCCAGCAGCGTAGTTAGCGGGGGGGCCTCTGGCACAGATACGCAGTATTTT. It encodes CASSVVSGGASGTDTQYF.

V gene TRBV28 combines with J gene TRBJ2-7; the D is unclear. Germline assignment: CDR1 MDHEN and CDR2 SYDVKM. The CDR3 totals 15 residues. Trimming removed 5 bases at V and 3 bases at J, with 17 bases between. The CDR3 sequence: CASSTLVGTNYEQYF. CDR3 nucleotides: TGTGCCAGCAGTACCCTTGTGGGCACCAACTACGAGCAGTACTTC.

This chain uses TRBV11-2 with TRBJ2-7; no reliable D call. The CDR3 is made up of 14 amino acids. Germline values: CDR1 SGHAT, CDR2 FQNNGV. Between the trimmed V and J ends, which lost 0 bases and 3 bases, there was a span of 9 bases. DNA of the CDR3: TGTGCCAGCAGCTTAGAGCGGCGTAACTACGAGCAGTACTTC. As protein: CASSLERRNYEQYF.

The V gene is TRBV5-6, the J gene TRBJ1-3; 8 bases fit TRBD1. Germline lookup yields CDR1 SGHDT and CDR2 YYEEEE. This CDR3 has 15 residues. With 7 bases clipped from V and 0 bases from J, the junction kept 6 bases outside the gene matches. The chain's CDR3 is CASRQGSSSGNTIYF. In DNA, the CDR3 is TGTGCCAGCCGACAGGGGTCTTCCTCTGGAAACACCATATATTTT.

The rearrangement joins TRBV4-3 to TRBJ2-5; 7 nucleotides agree with TRBD1. Germline-derived CDR1 and CDR2 are LGHNA and YSLEER. CDR3 length equals 15 residues. V dropped 4 bases and J dropped 5; count of bases not matched to a gene: 10. CDR3 sequence reads: CASSPRQGLGETQYF. CDR3 DNA sequence: TGCGCCAGCAGCCCCCGACAGGGTCTGGGGGAGACCCAGTACTTC.

In this sample, this clone turned up a few times. The chain combines TRBV7-6 with TRBJ2-5, with TRBD1 matching 7 bases. CDR3 length: 15 amino acids. The germline V gene has CDR1 SGHVS and CDR2 FNYEAQ. Trimming at V came to 3 bases and at J to 4 bases, leaving 8 bases not matched to a gene. This CDR3 reads CASSFSGTARETQYF. CDR3 bases: TGTGCCAGCAGCTTCTCCGGGACAGCCCGAGAGACCCAGTACTTC.

This clone was detected a few times. The chain links TRBV7-2 to TRBJ1-5; 7 nucleotides agree with TRBD1. Germline V gives CDR1 SGHTA, CDR2 FQGNSA. The CDR3 has 16 residues. V gave up 5 bases and J gave up 0 bases; unmatched junction bases: 7. The CDR3 region is CASSAVGQISNQPQHF. The CDR3, as DNA: TGTGCCAGCAGCGCGGTGGGACAGATTAGCAATCAGCCCCAGCATTTT.

The chain links TRBV27 to TRBJ1-1; 9 nucleotides align to TRBD1. This CDR3 spans 16 amino acids. Trimming at V came to 4 bases and at J to 4 bases, leaving 10 bases not matched to a gene. Germline assignment: CDR1 MNHEY and CDR2 SMNVEV (reference sequence). The CDR3 spells CASSSGQGRSATEAFF. The DNA for the CDR3 is TGTGCCAGCAGTTCGGGACAGGGAAGGTCGGCCACTGAAGCTTTCTTT.

This clone has ten or more counts. The chain joins TRBV6-4 to TRBJ2-3, with 13 nucleotides matching TRBD2. V shed 2 bases and J 4 bases; nucleotides not matched to a gene: 0. Germline CDR1 and CDR2: MRHNA and SNTAGT. The CDR3 runs to 15 residues. The CDR3 loop is CASSDTSGGADTQYF. CDR3 sequence (DNA): TGTGCCAGCAGTGACACTAGCGGGGGGGCAGATACGCAGTATTTT.

This clone was observed once. The chain is built from TRBV19 and TRBJ1-1; 8 bases align to TRBD1. The trim removed 4 bases at V and 4 bases at J, leaving 2 bases unmatched. Germline V lookup: CDR1 LNHDA, CDR2 SQIVND (reference sequence). This CDR3 region has 13 residues. The CDR3 nucleotides are TGTGCCAGTAGTACAGGGGGCTTCACTGAAGCTTTCTTT. Protein sequence: CASSTGGFTEAFF.

The rearrangement joins TRBV7-9 to TRBJ2-1; 11 bases align to TRBD1. CDR3 length: 16 residues. Unmatched junction bases numbered 8, after V lost 3 bases and J lost 7 bases. Germline CDR1 and CDR2: SEHNR and FQNEAQ (reference sequence). The CDR3 DNA is TGTGCCAGCAGCTTCTGGACAGGGGGCGTTTTGAATGAGCAGTTCTTC. It encodes CASSFWTGGVLNEQFF. Based on the CDR3 plus reference TRBV7-9 and TRBJ2-1, the full variable domain is DTGVSQNPRHKITKRGQNVTFRCDPISEHNRLYWYRQTLGQGPEFLTYFQNEAQLEKSRLLSDRFSAERPKGSFSTLEIQRTEQGDSAMYLCASSFWTGGVLNEQFFGPGTRLTVL.

This chain connects TRBV7-2 to TRBJ1-4; TRBD1 is a possible D gene (6 bases). The CDR3 runs 14 residues. Trimming removed 5 bases at V and 5 bases at J, with 12 bases between. Germline V lookup: CDR1 SGHTA, CDR2 FQGNSA. For the CDR3, the DNA is TGTGCCAGCAGCCAAACCAGGGGAAATGAAAAACTGTTTTTT. This codes for CASSQTRGNEKLFF. Based on the CDR3 plus reference TRBV7-2 and TRBJ1-4, the full variable domain is GAGVSQSPSNKVTEKGKDVELRCDPISGHTALYWYRQSLGQGLEFLIYFQGNSAPDKSGLPSDRFSAERTGGSVSTLTIQRTQQEDSAVYLCASSQTRGNEKLFFGSGTQLSVL.

The chain recombines TRBV2 with TRBJ2-3; D is uncertain. This CDR3 contains 14 residues. Germline V gene lookup returns CDR1 SNHLY and CDR2 FYNNEI. The V and J ends lost 3 bases and 2 bases respectively, with 9 bases between them. The CDR3, as DNA: TGTGCCAGCAGTGAGGTCAGATCCACAGATACGCAGTATTTT. This codes for CASSEVRSTDTQYF.

This clone was observed once. The gene calls are TRBV19 and TRBJ2-1; 11 positions agree with TRBD2. The CDR3 has 15 residues. Germline-derived CDR1 and CDR2 are LNHDA and SQIVND (reference sequence). Trimming at V came to 7 bases and at J to 3 bases, leaving 5 bases not matched to a gene. The CDR3 region is CASTIAGGVYNEQFF. CDR3 coding DNA: TGTGCCAGTACCATAGCGGGGGGGGTCTACAATGAGCAGTTCTTC.

This chain uses TRBV7-2 with TRBJ1-1; 9 bases match TRBD1. The junction had 8 bases not matched to a gene; V was cut back by 4 bases and J by 5 bases. Per germline, CDR1 SGHTA and CDR2 FQGNSA. The CDR3 extends over 15 amino acids. The CDR3 DNA reads TGTGCCAGCAGCTGGCAGGGACAGGGAAAAACTGAAGCTTTCTTT. Protein sequence: CASSWQGQGKTEAFF.

In its sample, this clone was seen once. The chain joins TRBV4-3 to TRBJ2-7; D uncertain. The CDR3 runs to 14 residues. Trimming pared 0 bases from V and 5 bases from J, leaving 11 bases between. Germline V gene data show CDR1 as LGHNA and CDR2 as YSLEER. The CDR3 sequence is CASSQDHPLDEQYF. In DNA, the CDR3 is TGCGCCAGCAGCCAAGACCACCCTTTAGACGAGCAGTACTTC.

Turning to this clone: The same CDR3 can be traced to other DNA sequences in this sample. V is TRBV4-1 and J is TRBJ2-1; no clear D. With 0 bases removed from V and 4 bases from J, the gap between germline ends came to 10 bases. This CDR3 spans 15 amino acids. Germline V gene data show CDR1 as MGHRA and CDR2 as YSYEKL. The CDR3 spells CASSQDRGLYNEQFF. In DNA, the CDR3 is TGCGCCAGCAGCCAAGATCGCGGCCTGTACAATGAGCAGTTCTTC.

The chain is built from TRBV28 and TRBJ2-1, with TRBD1 identical over 12 bases. The CDR3 is made up of 16 amino acids. CDR1 is MDHEN and CDR2 is SYDVKM in the germline V gene. Trimming took 7 bases from V and 7 from J; bases not matched to a gene: 11. The CDR3 region has the DNA TGTGCCAGCAACCCCTCCGGGACAGGGGGCTATAATGAGCAGTTCTTC. This encodes CASNPSGTGGYNEQFF.

This clone was recorded once. A much larger clone differs by one base, so this may be a read error. V is TRBV28 and J is TRBJ2-5, with 12 positions matching TRBD2. CDR3 length equals 15 residues. Germline trimming cut 5 bases from V and 4 bases from J; bases unmatched to any gene: 5. Germline V gene data show CDR1 as MDHEN and CDR2 as SYDVKM. CDR3 sequence (DNA): TGTGCCAGCAGTGAAGCTAGCGGGGGGGCAGAGACCCAGTACTTC. Translated, it gives CASSEASGGAETQYF.

The J gene is TRBJ1-4, the V gene TRBV5-1, with 7 nucleotides matching TRBD1. Germline V gives CDR1 SGHRS, CDR2 YFSETQ. The ends lost 2 bases at V and 3 bases at J; junction bases unmatched: 4. The CDR3 consists of 15 residues. The CDR3 protein is CASSLGQVSNEKLFF. The DNA for the CDR3 is TGCGCCAGCAGCTTAGGACAGGTTTCTAATGAAAAACTGTTTTTT.